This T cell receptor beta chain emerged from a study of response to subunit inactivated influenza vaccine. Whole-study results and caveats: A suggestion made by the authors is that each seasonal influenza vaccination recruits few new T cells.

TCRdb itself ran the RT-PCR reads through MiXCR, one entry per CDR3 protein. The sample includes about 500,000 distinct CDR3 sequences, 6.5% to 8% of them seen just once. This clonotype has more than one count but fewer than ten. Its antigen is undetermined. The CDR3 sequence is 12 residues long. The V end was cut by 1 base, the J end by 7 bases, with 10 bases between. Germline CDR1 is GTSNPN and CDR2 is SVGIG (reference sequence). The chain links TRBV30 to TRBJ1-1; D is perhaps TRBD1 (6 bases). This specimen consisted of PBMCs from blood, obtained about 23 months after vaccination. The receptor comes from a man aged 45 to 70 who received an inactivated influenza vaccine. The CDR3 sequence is CAWSAGALEAFF. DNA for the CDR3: TGTGCCTGGAGTGCGGGGGCCCTTGAAGCTTTCTTT. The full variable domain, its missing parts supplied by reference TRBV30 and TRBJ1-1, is SQTIHQWPATLVQPVGSPLSLECTVEGTSNPNLYWYRQAAGRGLQLLFYSVGIGQISSEVPQNLSASRPQDRQFILSSKKLLLSDSGFYLCAWSAGALEAFFGQGTRLTVV.